This T cell receptor beta chain was sequenced during a study of cytomegalovirus exposure and HLA in healthy donors. General observations from the study: When analyzed later, a missense DCLRE1C variant was found to be linked to TCR beta V- and J-gene trimming.

Use of 60 Vbeta and 13 Jbeta primers characterized the PCR. Sequenced by immunoSEQ multiplex PCR; TCRdb stores in-frame clones only, minus some. The sample shows about 200,000 clones, 65% to 90% of them seen only once. As to this clone: No antigen is known for it.

The CDR3 spans 14 residues. The ends were cut back, 0 bases at V and 6 bases at J, with 12 bases in the middle. Germline CDR1 SGHDN, CDR2 FVKESK. The TCR was taken from a girl aged 10 to 17 in good health and CMV-seronegative. The V gene is TRBV14, the J gene TRBJ2-7; D is unresolved. The sample comprised PBMCs. The CDR3 region is CASSQDYTGLEQYF. The CDR3, as DNA: TGTGCCAGCAGCCAAGATTATACGGGTCTCGAGCAGTACTTC.